These 22 T cell receptor beta chains originate from one sample sequenced in a study of blood T cell repertoires in COVID-19 (dated by TCRdb to about 2020). Library prep was done by the immunoSEQ multiplex PCR assay. TCRdb retrieved this table from immuneACCESS and kept in-frame rearrangements only. Not all clones are present; in checked studies, unresolved V genes account for under half, and no reason is known for the remainder. The sample has roughly 140,000 clones on record, approximately 80% of them singletons. The ten top clones hold 1.5% to 2% of the sample. Sequencing was carried out using PBMCs or T cells enriched from blood (not recorded which). The source of these receptors is a woman younger than 35 who had been exposed to COVID-19.

This chain links TRBV23-1 with TRBJ1-6; no firm D call. Being an ORF, TRBV23-1 has a function that is uncertain. With 0 bases removed from V and 14 bases from J, the gap between germline ends came to 8 bases. The CDR3 covers 12 residues. Here the CDR3 reads CASSQSGPALHF. The CDR3 DNA sequence: TGCGCCAGCAGTCAATCTGGTCCAGCCCTCCACTTT.

CDR3 coding DNA: TGTGCCAGCAGCTACGACACTGAAGCTTTCTTT. It codes for CASSYDTEAFF. The chain recombines TRBV27 with TRBJ1-1; no clear D gene. The CDR3 consists of 11 residues. The germline V and J ends were trimmed by 6 bases and 3 bases, with 5 bases remaining between them. Looked up from germline, CDR1 is MNHEY and CDR2 is SMNVEV (reference sequence).

This clone has just one count. This chain links TRBV19 with TRBJ1-4; TRBD1 matches 7 bases. Trimming at V came to 7 bases and at J to 2 bases, leaving 7 bases not matched to a gene. Germline assignment: CDR1 LNHDA and CDR2 SQIVND (reference sequence). The length of the CDR3 is 15 residues. The CDR3 region has the DNA TGTGCCAGTAAAAGGGGGCTGTCGACTAATGAAAAACTGTTTTTT. Its protein product is CASKRGLSTNEKLFF. The variable domain in full, completed from reference TRBV19 and TRBJ1-4, reads DGGITQSPKYLFRKEGQNVTLSCEQNLNHDAMYWYRQDPGQGLRLIYYSQIVNDFQKGDIAEGYSVSREKKESFPLTVTSAQKNPTAFYLCASKRGLSTNEKLFFGSGTQLSVL.

In this sample, this clone turned up once. The chain employs TRBV18 and TRBJ1-3, with D tentatively TRBD1 (6 bases). Per germline, CDR1 KGHSH and CDR2 LQKENI. The germline V and J ends were trimmed by 3 bases and 0 bases, with 24 bases remaining between them. This CDR3 has 20 residues. CDR3 protein: CASSPLPRGNRLNSGNTIYF. CDR3 DNA sequence: TGTGCCAGCTCACCTCTACCCAGGGGCAATCGCTTGAACTCTGGAAACACCATATATTTT.

The chain carries TRBV27 and TRBJ2-7, with 9 bases fitting TRBD1. The germline V gene has CDR1 MNHEY and CDR2 SMNVEV (reference sequence). The CDR3 contains 15 residues. V shed 5 bases and J 3 bases; nucleotides not matched to a gene: 8. CDR3 protein: CASSLTGTGSYEQYF. The CDR3, as DNA: TGTGCCAGCAGTCTCACCGGGACAGGGAGCTACGAGCAGTACTTC.

V is TRBV19 and J is TRBJ1-2; 7 nucleotides match TRBD1. Germline-derived CDR1 and CDR2 are LNHDA and SQIVND (reference sequence). Trimming removed 5 bases from V and 7 bases from J; junction bases left unmatched: 7. The CDR3 runs 13 residues. CDR3: CASSFRDRPGYTF. The CDR3 coding sequence is TGTGCCAGTAGTTTCAGGGACAGACCTGGCTACACCTTC.

The rearrangement joins TRBV19 to TRBJ2-2, with D possibly being TRBD2 (6 bases). Trimming pared 7 bases from V and 4 bases from J, leaving 16 bases between. This CDR3 contains 15 residues. The germline V gene has CDR1 LNHDA and CDR2 SQIVND (reference sequence). The CDR3 loop is CASKRASGSTGELFF. The DNA for the CDR3 is TGTGCCAGTAAGAGGGCGAGCGGGTCCACCGGGGAGCTGTTTTTT.

V is TRBV4-1 and J is TRBJ2-7; unclear D gene. There are 12 residues in the CDR3. Per germline, CDR1 MGHRA and CDR2 YSYEKL. V was trimmed by 0 bases and J by 4 bases, leaving 4 bases between them. CDR3 sequence (DNA): TGCGCCAGCAGCCAAGATCCTTACGAGCAGTACTTC. Its translation is CASSQDPYEQYF.

This rearrangement joins TRBV28 to TRBJ2-5, with 9 bases matching TRBD1. Germline V gene lookup returns CDR1 MDHEN and CDR2 SYDVKM. The CDR3 is 15 residues long. J lost 3 bases, V lost 7 bases, and 9 bases had no gene match. CDR3 DNA: TGTGCCAGCACCCACCCCGGGACAGGGAAAGAGACCCAGTACTTC. Translation gives CASTHPGTGKETQYF.

The chain links TRBV14 to TRBJ2-3, with a tentative D call TRBD2 (5 bases). The CDR3 length is 16 residues. V was trimmed by 1 base and J by 0 bases, leaving 11 bases between them. Germline V gene data show CDR1 as SGHDN and CDR2 as FVKESK. The CDR3: CASSQVPVASTDTQYF. The CDR3 region has the DNA TGTGCCAGCAGCCAAGTTCCCGTAGCGAGCACAGATACGCAGTATTTT.

This rearrangement joins TRBV19 to TRBJ2-7; D might be TRBD1 (6 bases). Germline CDR1 LNHDA, CDR2 SQIVND (reference sequence). CDR3 length: 16 amino acids. The V end lost 4 bases, the J end lost 0 bases, and 16 bases lay between the germline ends. The CDR3 loop reads CASSTLPGASSYEQYF. DNA for the CDR3: TGTGCCAGTAGTACCCTGCCAGGGGCGAGCTCCTACGAGCAGTACTTC.

The chain is built from TRBV13 and TRBJ2-3, with TRBD1 matching 10 bases. Per the germline V gene, CDR1 is PRHDT and CDR2 is FYEKMQ (reference sequence). V trimming: 4 bases; J trimming: 4 bases; junction bases outside the gene matches: 8. The CDR3 runs to 16 residues. CDR3 DNA: TGTGCCAGCAGCTCCCCGGGACAGGGGATGGCAGATACGCAGTATTTT. Translated: CASSSPGQGMADTQYF.

V usage is TRBV6-2 or TRBV6-3 and J usage is TRBJ1-2; tentatively, D is TRBD1 (6 bases). Germline CDR1 MNHEY, CDR2 SVGEGT. This CDR3 is built from 13 residues. V was trimmed by 4 bases and J by 3 bases, leaving 9 bases between them. The CDR3 DNA follows: TGTGCCAGCAGTTCAGGGGAAGACTATGGCTACACCTTC. It codes for CASSSGEDYGYTF.

The J gene is TRBJ2-7, the V gene TRBV5-4; 7 nucleotides line up with TRBD2. The germline gives CDR1 SGHNT, CDR2 YYREEE (reference sequence). CDR3 length: 14 residues. The junction had 5 bases not matched to a gene; V was cut back by 5 bases and J by 0 bases. DNA for the CDR3: TGTGCCAGCAGGGACTCTAGCGGCTCCTACGAGCAGTACTTC. Protein: CASRDSSGSYEQYF.

In DNA form, the CDR3 reads TGTGCCAGCAGCAACATACGCCTCCGGACTAACACAGATACGCAGTATTTT. Translated: CASSNIRLRTNTDTQYF. The J gene is TRBJ2-3, the V gene TRBV28; TRBD2 is a possible D gene (6 bases). The V end was cut by 6 bases, the J end by 2 bases, with 21 bases between. CDR1 and CDR2 from the germline V gene are MDHEN and SYDVKM. This CDR3 contains 17 residues.

The table lists this clone with a few counts. The rearrangement links TRBV18 to TRBJ1-3; D may be TRBD1 (5 bases). Trimming removed 1 base from V and 7 bases from J, with 23 bases in between. The CDR3 totals 18 residues. Germline CDR1 KGHSH, CDR2 LQKENI. This CDR3 reads CASSPLREGSGRRNTIYF. In DNA form, the CDR3 reads TGTGCCAGCTCACCACTCAGGGAGGGGTCCGGACGGAGGAACACCATATATTTT.

V is TRBV7-6 and J is TRBJ2-1, with 9 bases matching TRBD2. The J segment lost 2 bases and the V segment lost 0 bases, leaving 2 bases of the junction unmatched. Germline lookup yields CDR1 SGHVS and CDR2 FNYEAQ. CDR3 size: 16 residues. The CDR3 nucleotides read TGTGCCAGCAGCTTAGCTATAGCGGGGGCCTACAATGAGCAGTTCTTC. Its protein is CASSLAIAGAYNEQFF.

This chain uses TRBV28 with TRBJ2-4; tentative D call: TRBD1 (6 bases). V was clipped by 2 bases and J by 8 bases, with 22 bases between them. The length of the CDR3 is 17 residues. Germline CDR1 MDHEN, CDR2 SYDVKM. The CDR3 sequence: CASSLLPVWGQADIQYF. In DNA, the CDR3 is TGTGCCAGCAGTTTACTTCCCGTCTGGGGGCAAGCAGACATTCAGTACTTC.

The CDR3 sequence is CAISPVNTEAFF. CDR3 coding DNA: TGTGCCATCAGTCCAGTAAACACTGAAGCTTTCTTT. The J gene is TRBJ1-1, the V gene TRBV10-3; no clear D gene. V shed 5 bases and J shed 2 bases, with 6 bases lying between them. Germline V lookup: CDR1 ENHRY, CDR2 SYGVKD. This CDR3 has 12 residues.

The chain carries TRBV5-4 and TRBJ1-2; 7 positions match TRBD1. The CDR3 is made up of 14 amino acids. With 5 bases clipped from V and 4 bases from J, the junction kept 8 bases outside the gene matches. Per the germline V gene, CDR1 is SGHNT and CDR2 is YYREEE (reference sequence). The CDR3 region is CASREEGALYGYTF. As DNA, the CDR3 is TGTGCCAGCAGGGAGGAGGGGGCTCTCTATGGCTACACCTTC.

The chain has TRBV3-1 (or the pseudogene TRBV3-2) and TRBJ2-7; the D gene is possibly TRBD1 (5 bases). CDR3 length equals 15 residues. The V gene lost 0 bases and the J gene lost 0 bases, with 9 bases spanning the gap. Germline-derived CDR1 and CDR2 are LGHDT and YNNKEL (reference sequence). CDR3 amino acids: CASSQDAGLSYEQYF. The CDR3 DNA is TGTGCCAGCAGCCAAGACGCAGGGCTCTCCTACGAGCAGTACTTC.

V gene TRBV11-2 combines with J gene TRBJ2-7; D is ambiguous. There are 14 residues in the CDR3. The germline V gene encodes CDR1 SGHAT and CDR2 FQNNGV. Trimming cost V 6 bases and J 3 bases, with 15 bases left between them. The CDR3 region has the DNA TGTGCCAGCAGTAGACCCGGGTATTTCTACGAGCAGTACTTC. Amino acids: CASSRPGYFYEQYF.